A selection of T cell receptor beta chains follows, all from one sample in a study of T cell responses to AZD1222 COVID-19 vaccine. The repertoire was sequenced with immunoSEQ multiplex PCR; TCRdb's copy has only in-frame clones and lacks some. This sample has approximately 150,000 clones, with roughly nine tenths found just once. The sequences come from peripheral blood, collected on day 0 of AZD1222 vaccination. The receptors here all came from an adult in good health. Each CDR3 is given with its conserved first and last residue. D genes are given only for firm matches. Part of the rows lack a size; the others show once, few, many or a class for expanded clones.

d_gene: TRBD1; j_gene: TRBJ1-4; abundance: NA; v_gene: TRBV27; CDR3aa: CASSQQGSWEKLFF; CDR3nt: TGTGCCAGCAGTCAACAGGGGTCTTGGGAAAAACTGTTTTTT
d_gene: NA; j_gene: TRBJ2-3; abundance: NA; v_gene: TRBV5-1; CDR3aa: CASSNRQADTQYF; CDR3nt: TGCGCCAGCAGTAACCGACAGGCAGATACGCAGTATTTT
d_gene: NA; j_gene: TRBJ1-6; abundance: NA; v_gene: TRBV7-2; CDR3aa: CASSPILGVGNSPLHF; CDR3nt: TGTGCCAGCAGCCCGATCTTAGGGGTAGGGAATTCACCCCTCCACTTT
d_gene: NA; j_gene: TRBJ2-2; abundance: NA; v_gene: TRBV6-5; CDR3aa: CASSYSRGSPGELFF; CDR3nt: TGTGCCAGCAGTTACTCGAGGGGGTCCCCCGGGGAGCTGTTTTTT
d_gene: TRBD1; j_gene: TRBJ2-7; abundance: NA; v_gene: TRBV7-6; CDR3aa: CASSLTGTGIGEQYF; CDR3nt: TGTGCCAGCAGCTTAACCGGGACAGGGATTGGGGAGCAGTACTTC
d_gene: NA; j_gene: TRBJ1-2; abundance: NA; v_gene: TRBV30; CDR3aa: CAWSEQVNYGYTF; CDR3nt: TGTGCCTGGAGTGAACAAGTTAACTATGGCTACACCTTC
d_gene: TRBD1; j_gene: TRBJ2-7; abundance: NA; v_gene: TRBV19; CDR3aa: CASTLSGTGAHEQYF; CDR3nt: TGTGCCAGTACTCTATCCGGGACAGGGGCCCACGAGCAGTACTTC
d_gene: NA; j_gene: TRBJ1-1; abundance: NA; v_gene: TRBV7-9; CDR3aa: CASSLGRRGGTEAFF; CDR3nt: TGTGCCAGCAGCTTAGGGCGCCGGGGTGGCACTGAAGCTTTCTTT
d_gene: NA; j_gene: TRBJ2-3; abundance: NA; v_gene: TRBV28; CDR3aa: CASSLPRTLTDTQYF; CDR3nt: TGTGCCAGCAGTTTACCTCGGACCCTCACAGATACGCAGTATTTT
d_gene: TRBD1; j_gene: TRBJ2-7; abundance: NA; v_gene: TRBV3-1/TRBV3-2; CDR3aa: CASSQDNPWGTGSGEQYF; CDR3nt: TGTGCCAGCAGCCAAGATAATCCGTGGGGGACAGGGTCCGGCGAGCAGTACTTC
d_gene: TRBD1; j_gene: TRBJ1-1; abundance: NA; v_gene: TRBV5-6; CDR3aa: CASRRQGLEAFF; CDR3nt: TGTGCCAGCAGACGACAGGGACTTGAAGCTTTCTTT
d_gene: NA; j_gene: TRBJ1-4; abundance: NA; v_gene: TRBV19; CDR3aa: CASSIPAGGQTNEKLFF; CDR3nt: TGTGCCAGTAGTATACCCGCGGGAGGGCAGACTAATGAAAAACTGTTTTTT
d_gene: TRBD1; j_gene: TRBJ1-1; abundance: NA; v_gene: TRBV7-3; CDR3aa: CASSRQGAAEAFF; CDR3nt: TGTGCCAGCAGCCGACAGGGGGCCGCTGAAGCTTTCTTT
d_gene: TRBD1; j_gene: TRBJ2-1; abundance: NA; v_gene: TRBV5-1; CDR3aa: CASRAPARTGANNEQFF; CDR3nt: TGCGCCAGCCGAGCTCCGGCCCGGACAGGGGCGAACAATGAGCAGTTCTTC
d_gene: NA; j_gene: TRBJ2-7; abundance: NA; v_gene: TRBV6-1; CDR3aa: CASSESVGASYF; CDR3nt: TGTGCCAGCAGTGAATCGGTCGGAGCCTCGTACTTC
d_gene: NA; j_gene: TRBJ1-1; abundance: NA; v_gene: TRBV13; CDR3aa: CASTGAGGWNTEAFF; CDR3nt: TGTGCCAGCACGGGAGCGGGGGGCTGGAACACTGAAGCTTTCTTT
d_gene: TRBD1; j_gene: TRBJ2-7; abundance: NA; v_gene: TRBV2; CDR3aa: CASSPRQGPFYEQYF; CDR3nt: TGTGCCAGCAGTCCTAGACAGGGGCCGTTCTACGAGCAGTACTTC
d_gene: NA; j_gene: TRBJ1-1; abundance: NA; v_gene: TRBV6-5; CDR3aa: CASSSPLSGPGTEAFF; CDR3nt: TGTGCCAGCAGTTCCCCATTGTCGGGGCCTGGGACTGAAGCTTTCTTT
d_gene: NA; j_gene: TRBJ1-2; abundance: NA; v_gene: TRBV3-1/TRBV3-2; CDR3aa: CASSLRQAYGYTF; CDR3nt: TGTGCCAGCAGCCTCAGACAGGCTTATGGCTACACCTTC
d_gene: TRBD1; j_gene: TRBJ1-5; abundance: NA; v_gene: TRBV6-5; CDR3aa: CASSRDRDQPQHF; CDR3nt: TGTGCCAGCAGTCGGGACAGGGATCAGCCCCAGCATTTT
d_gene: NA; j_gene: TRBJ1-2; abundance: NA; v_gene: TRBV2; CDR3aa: CASSQGNYGYTF; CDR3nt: TGTGCCAGCAGCCAGGGTAACTATGGCTACACCTTC
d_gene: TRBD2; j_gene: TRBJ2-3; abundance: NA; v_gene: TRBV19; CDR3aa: CASSILRGGADTQYF; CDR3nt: TGTGCCAGTAGTATCTTGCGGGGGGGGGCAGATACGCAGTATTTT
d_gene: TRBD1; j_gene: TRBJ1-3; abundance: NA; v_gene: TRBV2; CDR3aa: CASRIYETGVTLPGNTIYF; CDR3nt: TGTGCCAGCAGGATCTACGAGACAGGGGTAACTCTCCCTGGAAACACCATATATTTT
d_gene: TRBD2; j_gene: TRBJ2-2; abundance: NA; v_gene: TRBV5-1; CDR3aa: CASSSGLAGNTGELFF; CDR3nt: TGCGCCAGCAGCTCGGGACTAGCGGGAAACACCGGGGAGCTGTTTTTT
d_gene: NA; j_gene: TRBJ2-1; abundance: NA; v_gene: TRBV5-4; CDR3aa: CASSLRRHTSYNEQFF; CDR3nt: TGTGCCAGCAGCTTAAGGAGACACACCTCCTACAATGAGCAGTTCTTC
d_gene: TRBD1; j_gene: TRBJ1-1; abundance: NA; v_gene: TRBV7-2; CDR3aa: CASSRRITGVLGTEAFF; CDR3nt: TGTGCCAGCAGTCGACGGATCACAGGGGTGCTGGGCACTGAAGCTTTCTTT
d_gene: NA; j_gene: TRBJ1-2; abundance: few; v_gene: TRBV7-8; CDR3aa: CASSLGRGGYGYTF; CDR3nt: TGTGCCAGCAGCTTAGGCAGGGGAGGCTATGGCTACACCTTC